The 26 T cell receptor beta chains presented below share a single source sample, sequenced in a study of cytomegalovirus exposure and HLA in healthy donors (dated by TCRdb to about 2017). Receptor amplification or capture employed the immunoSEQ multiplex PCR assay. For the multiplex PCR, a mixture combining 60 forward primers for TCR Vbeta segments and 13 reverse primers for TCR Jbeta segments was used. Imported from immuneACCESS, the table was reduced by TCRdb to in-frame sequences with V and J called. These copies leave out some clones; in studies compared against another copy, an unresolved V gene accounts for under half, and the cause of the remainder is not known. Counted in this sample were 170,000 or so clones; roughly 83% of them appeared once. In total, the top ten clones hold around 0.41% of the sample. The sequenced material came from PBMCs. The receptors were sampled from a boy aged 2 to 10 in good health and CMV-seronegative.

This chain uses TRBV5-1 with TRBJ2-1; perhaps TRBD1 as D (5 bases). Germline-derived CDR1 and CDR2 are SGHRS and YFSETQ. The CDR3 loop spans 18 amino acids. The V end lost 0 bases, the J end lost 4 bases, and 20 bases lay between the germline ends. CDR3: CASSLAGFLRQRYNEQFF. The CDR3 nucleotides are TGCGCCAGCAGCTTGGCCGGTTTTTTGAGACAGCGATACAATGAGCAGTTCTTC.

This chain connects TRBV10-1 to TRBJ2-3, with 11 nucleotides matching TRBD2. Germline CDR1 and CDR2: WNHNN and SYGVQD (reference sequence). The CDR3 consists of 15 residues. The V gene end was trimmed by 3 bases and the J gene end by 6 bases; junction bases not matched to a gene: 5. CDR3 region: CASSELAGVGDTQYF. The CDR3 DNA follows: TGCGCCAGCAGTGAACTAGCGGGAGTGGGTGATACGCAGTATTTT.

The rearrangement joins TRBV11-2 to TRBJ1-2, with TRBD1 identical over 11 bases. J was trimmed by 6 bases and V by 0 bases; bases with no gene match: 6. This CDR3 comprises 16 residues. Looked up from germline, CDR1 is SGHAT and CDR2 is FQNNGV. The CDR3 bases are TGTGCCAGCAGCTTAGATCTTGGACAGGGGGCGGATGGCTACACCTTC. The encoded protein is CASSLDLGQGADGYTF.

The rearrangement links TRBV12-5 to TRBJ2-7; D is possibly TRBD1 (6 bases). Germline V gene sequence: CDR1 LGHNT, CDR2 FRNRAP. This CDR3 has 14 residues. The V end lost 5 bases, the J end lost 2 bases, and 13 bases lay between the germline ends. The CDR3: CASGLAGETYEQYF. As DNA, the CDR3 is TGTGCTAGTGGTCTGGCAGGGGAGACCTACGAGCAGTACTTC.

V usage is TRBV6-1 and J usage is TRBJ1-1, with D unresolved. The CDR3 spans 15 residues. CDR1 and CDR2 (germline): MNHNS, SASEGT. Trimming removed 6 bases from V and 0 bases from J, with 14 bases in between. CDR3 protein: CASRQAFGMNTEAFF. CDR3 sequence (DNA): TGTGCCAGCAGGCAGGCCTTCGGGATGAACACTGAAGCTTTCTTT.

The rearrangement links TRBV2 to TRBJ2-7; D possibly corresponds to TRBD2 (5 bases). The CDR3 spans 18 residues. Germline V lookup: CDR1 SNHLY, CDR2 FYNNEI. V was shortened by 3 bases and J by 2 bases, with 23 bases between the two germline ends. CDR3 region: CASSEYGEPPLHPYEQYF. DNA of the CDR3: TGTGCCAGCAGTGAGTACGGGGAGCCCCCACTACATCCCTACGAGCAGTACTTC.

The CDR3 reads CASSIFSRAVLSGANVLTF. The CDR3 bases are TGTGCCAGTAGTATATTCTCGAGAGCCGTTTTATCTGGGGCCAACGTCCTGACTTTC. V usage is TRBV19 and J usage is TRBJ2-6; D not resolved. The V end was cut by 2 bases, the J end by 1 base, with 18 bases between. Germline CDR1 is LNHDA and CDR2 is SQIVND (reference sequence). The CDR3 consists of 19 residues. The full variable domain, with the rest looked up from reference TRBV19 and TRBJ2-6, is DGGITQSPKYLFRKEGQNVTLSCEQNLNHDAMYWYRQDPGQGLRLIYYSQIVNDFQKGDIAEGYSVSREKKESFPLTVTSAQKNPTAFYLCASSIFSRAVLSGANVLTFGAGSRLTVL.

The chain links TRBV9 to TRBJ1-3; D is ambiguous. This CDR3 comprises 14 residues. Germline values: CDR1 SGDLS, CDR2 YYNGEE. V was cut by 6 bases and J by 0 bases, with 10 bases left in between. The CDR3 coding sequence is TGTGCCAGCACGGGTGGGAGCTCTGGAAACACCATATATTTT. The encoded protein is CASTGGSSGNTIYF.

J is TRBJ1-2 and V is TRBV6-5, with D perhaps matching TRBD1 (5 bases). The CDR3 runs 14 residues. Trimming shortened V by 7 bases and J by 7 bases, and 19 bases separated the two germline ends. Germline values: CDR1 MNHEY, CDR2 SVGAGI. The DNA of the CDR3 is TGTGCCAGCACCATATCTGGGGGGGGAAGTGGCTACACCTTC. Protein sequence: CASTISGGGSGYTF.

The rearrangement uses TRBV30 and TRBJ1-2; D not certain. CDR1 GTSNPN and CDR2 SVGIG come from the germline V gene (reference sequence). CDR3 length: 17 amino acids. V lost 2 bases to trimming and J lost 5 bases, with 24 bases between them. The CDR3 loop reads CAWSPLDRGRVRYGYTF. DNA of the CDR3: TGTGCCTGGAGTCCACTGGATAGAGGGAGGGTTCGGTATGGCTACACCTTC.

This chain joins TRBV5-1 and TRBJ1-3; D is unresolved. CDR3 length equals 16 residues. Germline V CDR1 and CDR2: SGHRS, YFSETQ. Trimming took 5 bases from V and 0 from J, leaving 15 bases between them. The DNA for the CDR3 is TGCGCCAGCAGGTTAGCCCCGGGGAGCTCTGGAAACACCATATATTTT. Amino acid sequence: CASRLAPGSSGNTIYF.

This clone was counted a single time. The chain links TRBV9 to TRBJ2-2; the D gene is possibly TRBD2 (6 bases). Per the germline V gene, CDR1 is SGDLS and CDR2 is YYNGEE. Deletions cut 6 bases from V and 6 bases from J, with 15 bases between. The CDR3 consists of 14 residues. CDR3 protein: CASTLGGLAGELFF. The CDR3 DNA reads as TGTGCCAGCACCCTTGGAGGGCTCGCCGGGGAGCTGTTTTTT.

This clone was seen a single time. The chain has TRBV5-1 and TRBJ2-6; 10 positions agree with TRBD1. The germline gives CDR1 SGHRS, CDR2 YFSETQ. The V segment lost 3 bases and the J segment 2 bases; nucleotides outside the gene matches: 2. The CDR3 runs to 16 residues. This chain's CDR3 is CASSSGTGAGANVLTF. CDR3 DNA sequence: TGCGCCAGCAGCTCCGGGACAGGGGCTGGGGCCAACGTCCTGACTTTC.

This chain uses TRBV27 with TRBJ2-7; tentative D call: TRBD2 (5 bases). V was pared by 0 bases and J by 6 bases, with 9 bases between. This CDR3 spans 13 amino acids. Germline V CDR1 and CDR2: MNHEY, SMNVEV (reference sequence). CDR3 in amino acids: CASSLSRVREQYF. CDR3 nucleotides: TGTGCCAGCAGTTTATCGCGGGTGCGCGAGCAGTACTTC.

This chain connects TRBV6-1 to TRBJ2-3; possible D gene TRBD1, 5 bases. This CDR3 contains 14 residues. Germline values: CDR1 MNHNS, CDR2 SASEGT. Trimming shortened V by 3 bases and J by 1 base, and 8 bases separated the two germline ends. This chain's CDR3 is CASSDGAGTDTQYF. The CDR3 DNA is TGTGCCAGCAGTGATGGGGCTGGCACAGATACGCAGTATTTT.

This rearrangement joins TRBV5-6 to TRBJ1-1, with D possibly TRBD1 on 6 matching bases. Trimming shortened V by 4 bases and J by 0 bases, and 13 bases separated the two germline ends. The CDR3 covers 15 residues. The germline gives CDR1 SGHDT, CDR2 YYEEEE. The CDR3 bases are TGTGCCAGCAGCCCCGGGACACTTATGAACACTGAAGCTTTCTTT. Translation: CASSPGTLMNTEAFF.

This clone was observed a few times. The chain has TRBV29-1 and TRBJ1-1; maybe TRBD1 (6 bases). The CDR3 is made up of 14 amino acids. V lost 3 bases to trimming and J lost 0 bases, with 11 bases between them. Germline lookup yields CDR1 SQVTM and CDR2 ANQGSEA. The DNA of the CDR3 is TGCAGCGTTGAGAGCTGGGGGCTGAACACTGAAGCTTTCTTT. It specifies CSVESWGLNTEAFF.

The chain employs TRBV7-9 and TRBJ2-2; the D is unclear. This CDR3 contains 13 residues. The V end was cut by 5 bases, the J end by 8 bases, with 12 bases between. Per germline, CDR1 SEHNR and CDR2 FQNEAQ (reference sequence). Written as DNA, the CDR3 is TGTGCCAGCAGCCAAAGGTGGGCTGGGGAGCTGTTTTTT. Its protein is CASSQRWAGELFF.

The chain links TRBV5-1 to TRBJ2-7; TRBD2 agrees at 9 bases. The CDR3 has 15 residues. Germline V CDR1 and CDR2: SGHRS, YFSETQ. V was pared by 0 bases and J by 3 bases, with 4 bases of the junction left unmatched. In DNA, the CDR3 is TGCGCCAGCAGCTTGGAGACTAGCGGATACTACGAGCAGTACTTC. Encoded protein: CASSLETSGYYEQYF.

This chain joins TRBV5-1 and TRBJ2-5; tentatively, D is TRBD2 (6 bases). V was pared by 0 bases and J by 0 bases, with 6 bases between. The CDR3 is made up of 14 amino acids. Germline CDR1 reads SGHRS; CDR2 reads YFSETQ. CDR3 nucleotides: TGCGCCAGCAGCTTGGGGGGGGACCAAGAGACCCAGTACTTC. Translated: CASSLGGDQETQYF.

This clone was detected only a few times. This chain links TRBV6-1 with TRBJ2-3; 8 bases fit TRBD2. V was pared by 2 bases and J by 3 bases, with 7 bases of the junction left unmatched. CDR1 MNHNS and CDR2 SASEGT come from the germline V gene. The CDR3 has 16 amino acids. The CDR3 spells CASSESLAGGTDTQYF. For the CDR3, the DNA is TGTGCCAGCAGTGAATCCTTGGCGGGAGGTACAGATACGCAGTATTTT.

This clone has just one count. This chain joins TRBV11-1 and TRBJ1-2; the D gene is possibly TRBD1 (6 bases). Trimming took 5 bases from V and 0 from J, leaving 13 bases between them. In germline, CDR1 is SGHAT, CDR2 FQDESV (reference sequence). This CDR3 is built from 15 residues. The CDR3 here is CASSPRTVPNYGYTF. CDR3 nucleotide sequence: TGTGCCAGCAGCCCACGGACAGTGCCTAACTATGGCTACACCTTC.

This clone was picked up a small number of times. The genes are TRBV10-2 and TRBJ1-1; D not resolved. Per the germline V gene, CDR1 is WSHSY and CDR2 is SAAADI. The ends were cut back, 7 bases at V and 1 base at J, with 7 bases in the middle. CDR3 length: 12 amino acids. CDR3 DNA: TGCGCCAGCATAGCCCAGAACACTGAAGCTTTCTTT. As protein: CASIAQNTEAFF.

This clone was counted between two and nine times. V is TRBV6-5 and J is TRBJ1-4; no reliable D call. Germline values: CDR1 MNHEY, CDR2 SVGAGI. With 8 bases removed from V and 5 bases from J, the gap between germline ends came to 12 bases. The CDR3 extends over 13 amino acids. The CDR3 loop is CASRLGRNEKLFF. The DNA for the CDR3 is TGTGCCAGCCGTTTGGGCAGGAATGAAAAACTGTTTTTT.

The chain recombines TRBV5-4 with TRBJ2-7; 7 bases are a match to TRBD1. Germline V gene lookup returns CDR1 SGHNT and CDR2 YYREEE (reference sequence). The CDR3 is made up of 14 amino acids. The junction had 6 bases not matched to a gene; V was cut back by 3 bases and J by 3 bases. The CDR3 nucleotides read TGTGCCAGCAGCTACACAGGGGATGTCTACGAGCAGTACTTC. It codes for CASSYTGDVYEQYF.

As DNA, the CDR3 is TGCGCCAGCAGCTTCGGCAGGGGCTATGGCTACACCTTC. It encodes CASSFGRGYGYTF. The chain carries TRBV5-1 and TRBJ1-2; perhaps TRBD1 as D (6 bases). The CDR3 sequence is 13 residues long. Trimming removed 2 bases at V and 4 bases at J, with 9 bases between. CDR1 is SGHRS, CDR2 YFSETQ, per germline. The full variable domain, in which reference TRBV5-1 and TRBJ1-2 provide the parts outside the CDR3, is KAGVTQTPRYLIKTRGQQVTLSCSPISGHRSVSWYQQTPGQGLQFLFEYFSETQRNKGNFPGRFSGRQFSNSRSEMNVSTLELGDSALYLCASSFGRGYGYTFGSGTRLTVV.